These 14 T cell receptor beta chains were sequenced from one sample in a study of T-cell reconstitution after alpha-beta-depleted transplantation in children. Study results and limitations: Newly produced T cells mostly provided counts and TCRbeta diversity after one year, as hyperexpanded clones declined.

No antigen has been assigned to these receptors. Using unique molecular identifiers, the investigators prepared the TCRbeta library. TCRdb re-called the PCR reads with MiXCR, one entry per CDR3 protein. The sample has hundreds of thousands of distinct CDR3 sequences; roughly 7.8% are singletons. The sample consisted of peripheral blood, taken 360 days after TCRalphabeta/CD19-depleted stem cell transplant. These receptors came from a female patient between 2 and 15 years old who had a stem cell transplant for Fanconi anemia, so the T cells may come from the graft donor.

The chain employs TRBV5-1 and TRBJ1-1; 8 bases line up with TRBD1. With V trimmed by 4 bases and J by 2 bases, 10 bases remained unmatched. Germline values: CDR1 SGHRS, CDR2 YFSETQ. This CDR3 region has 16 residues. The CDR3: CASSRGTGGINTEAFF. For the CDR3, the DNA is TGCGCCAGCAGCAGGGGGACAGGCGGTATTAACACTGAAGCTTTCTTT. Looking up the rest from reference TRBV5-1 and TRBJ1-1 gives the full variable domain: KAGVTQTPRYLIKTRGQQVTLSCSPISGHRSVSWYQQTPGQGLQFLFEYFSETQRNKGNFPGRFSGRQFSNSRSEMNVSTLELGDSALYLCASSRGTGGINTEAFFGQGTRLTVV.

The rearrangement links TRBV9 to TRBJ2-2; D uncertain. The CDR3 consists of 15 residues. Per the germline V gene, CDR1 is SGDLS and CDR2 is YYNGEE. Trimming took off 0 bases at V and 0 bases at J, with 6 bases between the two ends. CDR3 sequence reads: CASSVVSSNTGELFF. CDR3 nucleotides: TGTGCCAGCAGCGTAGTTTCCTCGAACACCGGGGAGCTGTTTTTT.

The V and J genes are TRBV4-1 and TRBJ2-1; TRBD1 matches 7 bases. This CDR3 is built from 17 residues. The germline gives CDR1 MGHRA, CDR2 YSYEKL. J lost 3 bases, V lost 1 base, and 9 bases had no gene match. CDR3 sequence reads: CASSQGAPTGFYNEQFF. The DNA for the CDR3 is TGCGCCAGCAGCCAAGGGGCCCCGACAGGGTTCTACAATGAGCAGTTCTTC.

This clonotype was observed at least ten times. This chain uses TRBV10-1 with TRBJ2-5; 9 nucleotides align to TRBD1. This CDR3 comprises 17 residues. Looked up from germline, CDR1 is WNHNN and CDR2 is SYGVQD (reference sequence). The trim removed 6 bases at V and 4 bases at J, leaving 15 bases unmatched. The CDR3 loop reads CASSPGQGLGGGETQYF. CDR3 coding DNA: TGCGCCAGCAGCCCGGGACAGGGTTTGGGAGGAGGAGAGACCCAGTACTTC.

This clonotype was counted many times. The rearrangement links TRBV28 to TRBJ2-7; 7 nucleotides line up with TRBD1. This CDR3 spans 15 amino acids. Germline assignment: CDR1 MDHEN and CDR2 SYDVKM. After removal of 6 bases from V and 1 base from J, the junction contained 9 bases not matched to a gene. CDR3 protein: CASSLTATGSYEQYF. Here the CDR3 DNA reads TGTGCCAGCAGCCTTACCGCGACAGGGTCCTACGAGCAGTACTTC.

This clonotype was counted ten times or more. The rearrangement uses TRBV4-1 and TRBJ2-3; D is ambiguous. The V end was cut by 1 base, the J end by 0 bases, with 11 bases between. CDR1 is MGHRA, CDR2 YSYEKL, per germline. The CDR3 consists of 16 residues. CDR3 DNA sequence: TGCGCCAGCAGCCAAGGTGTTCACAAAAGCACAGATACGCAGTATTTT. Translation: CASSQGVHKSTDTQYF.

This clonotype was recorded a few times. The rearrangement joins TRBV20-1 to TRBJ2-2, with unresolved D. CDR1 is DFQATT, CDR2 SNEGSKA, per germline (reference sequence). CDR3 length: 16 amino acids. Deletions cut 3 bases from V and 5 bases from J, with 19 bases between. CDR3 residues: CSASVVASQGTGELFF. The CDR3 DNA reads as TGCAGTGCTAGCGTAGTGGCATCCCAAGGGACCGGGGAGCTGTTTTTT.

V usage is TRBV10-2 and J usage is TRBJ1-4; D uncertain. The V end was cut by 6 bases, the J end by 3 bases, with 17 bases between. The CDR3 runs to 16 residues. Per germline, CDR1 WSHSY and CDR2 SAAADI. The CDR3 loop reads CASSHGLEGPNEKLFF. The CDR3 DNA sequence: TGCGCCAGCAGCCACGGTCTTGAGGGTCCTAATGAAAAACTGTTTTTT.

This clonotype appeared many times. The chain is built from TRBV6-5 and TRBJ2-2, with unresolved D. Trimming took off 0 bases at V and 1 base at J, with 6 bases between the two ends. Germline CDR1 and CDR2: MNHEY and SVGAGI. This CDR3 region has 15 residues. The CDR3 spells CASSYSNRNTGELFF. The CDR3 nucleotides are TGTGCCAGCAGTTACTCGAACAGGAACACCGGGGAGCTGTTTTTT.

This clonotype showed up just a few times. This sequence joins TRBV19 and TRBJ2-2, with D uncertain. This CDR3 is 15 amino acids long. Looked up from germline, CDR1 is LNHDA and CDR2 is SQIVND (reference sequence). Trimming removed 6 bases from V and 9 bases from J, with 20 bases in between. CDR3 residues: CASRPRVTRRRELFF. CDR3 DNA sequence: TGTGCCAGTAGGCCACGGGTGACAAGACGGAGGGAGCTGTTTTTT.

The chain combines TRBV27 with TRBJ2-1, with a possible D match to TRBD2 (7 bases). CDR1 MNHEY and CDR2 SMNVEV come from the germline V gene (reference sequence). The CDR3 loop spans 12 amino acids. Between the trimmed V and J ends, which lost 8 bases and 9 bases, there was a span of 14 bases. The CDR3 sequence: CASGGAYREQFF. The CDR3 bases are TGTGCCAGCGGGGGGGCTTATCGTGAGCAGTTCTTC.

Ten or more counts support this clonotype. This chain connects TRBV24-1 to TRBJ1-4, with D possibly being TRBD1 (6 bases). V was trimmed by 3 bases and J by 10 bases, leaving 20 bases between them. This CDR3 is 16 amino acids long. CDR1 and CDR2 from the germline V gene are KGHDR and SFDVKD. As DNA, the CDR3 is TGTGCCACCAGTGATCCACGGGACAACCTAGGGGGAAAACTGTTTTTT. Translation gives CATSDPRDNLGGKLFF.

The sample holds many counts of this clonotype. J is TRBJ1-5 and V is TRBV9, with a tentative D call TRBD1 (6 bases). V lost 0 bases, J lost 9 bases, and 13 bases lay in between. The CDR3 contains 14 residues. Germline V gives CDR1 SGDLS, CDR2 YYNGEE. In nucleotides, the CDR3 is TGTGCCAGCAGCGTAGGGGCAGGGGACGCGCCCCAGCATTTT. Its translation: CASSVGAGDAPQHF.

This clonotype came up many times. Here the CDR3 reads CASSLEGTGAQYF. CDR3 in DNA: TGTGCCAGCAGCTTGGAGGGGACGGGGGCCCAGTACTTC. This chain links TRBV5-6 with TRBJ2-5; tentative D call: TRBD2 (6 bases). Deletions cut 0 bases from V and 9 bases from J, with 12 bases between. From germline, CDR1 is SGHDT and CDR2 YYEEEE. CDR3 length: 13 residues. Together with reference TRBV5-6 and TRBJ2-5, the CDR3 gives the full variable domain: DAGVTQSPTHLIKTRGQQVTLRCSPKSGHDTVSWYQQALGQGPQFIFQYYEEEERQRGNFPDRFSGHQFPNYSSELNVNALLLGDSALYLCASSLEGTGAQYFGPGTRLLVL.